The 10 T cell receptor beta chains below all came from one sample that was sequenced in a study of blood T cells in healthy people across ages. A second PCR, run for roughly 7 to 12 cycles, used a sample-barcoded 5' primer plus a J-beta primer mix. TCRdb analysed the 5' RACE reads with MiXCR anew, one entry per CDR3 protein. The sample lists roughly 800,000 distinct CDR3 sequences, 58% occurring once. The sequencing input was blood. These receptors were collected from a man aged 30 to 39 in good health.

The V call is TRBV20-1, the J call TRBJ2-1; TRBD2 is a possible D gene (6 bases). The V gene's germline CDR1 is DFQATT and CDR2 SNEGSKA (reference sequence). V was pared by 8 bases and J by 5 bases, with 10 bases between. The CDR3 runs 11 residues. The CDR3 bases are TGCAGTACGAGGGAGGACAATGAGCAGTTCTTC. Translated: CSTREDNEQFF.

The chain joins TRBV4-3 to TRBJ2-3; D could derive from TRBD1 or TRBD2 (5 bases each). The CDR3 is made up of 15 amino acids. V lost 8 bases and J lost 0, with 15 bases in between. The germline V gene encodes CDR1 LGHNA and CDR2 YSLEER. The CDR3 spells CASRPVGGSTDTQYF. The DNA of the CDR3 is TGCGCCAGCCGGCCCGTTGGGGGAAGCACAGATACGCAGTATTTT.

This sequence joins TRBV4-2 and TRBJ2-1; 11 bases fit TRBD1. The germline CDR1 and CDR2 sequences are LGHNA and YNFKEQ. This CDR3 has 16 residues. V lost 2 bases and J lost 5; bases outside the gene matches: 5. This CDR3 reads CASSQPGTGGNNEQFF. CDR3 nucleotides: TGTGCCAGCAGCCAACCAGGGACAGGGGGGAACAATGAGCAGTTCTTC.

V and J are TRBV4-2 and TRBJ2-1, with D possibly being TRBD1 or TRBD2 (5 bases each). V dropped 2 bases and J dropped 6 bases, with 17 bases sitting between them. The CDR3 is 16 amino acids. Germline V gene sequence: CDR1 LGHNA, CDR2 YNFKEQ. The CDR3 nucleotides read TGTGCCAGCAGCCAAAACCGGGGTTCTAGGGGCAATGAGCAGTTCTTC. Translation: CASSQNRGSRGNEQFF.

The rearrangement links TRBV30 to TRBJ2-1, with D possibly matching TRBD2 (6 bases). CDR1 is GTSNPN, CDR2 SVGIG, per germline (reference sequence). V was cut by 2 bases and J by 12 bases, with 17 bases left in between. CDR3 length: 13 amino acids. CDR3 residues: CAWSPYSGAVQFF. The CDR3 bases are TGTGCCTGGAGTCCTTATAGCGGAGCCGTGCAGTTCTTC.

The rearrangement links TRBV7-8 to TRBJ2-1; TRBD2 agrees at 8 bases. The J segment lost 2 bases and the V segment lost 5 bases, leaving 8 bases of the junction unmatched. Germline V gene data show CDR1 as SGHVS and CDR2 as FQNEAQ. The CDR3 totals 16 residues. The CDR3: CASSESATSAYNEQFF. CDR3 coding DNA: TGTGCCAGCAGCGAAAGCGCGACTAGCGCCTACAATGAGCAGTTCTTC. Filled out from reference TRBV7-8 and TRBJ2-1, the complete variable domain reads GAGVSQSPRYKVAKRGQDVALRCDPISGHVSLFWYQQALGQGPEFLTYFQNEAQLDKSGLPSDRFFAERPEGSVSTLKIQRTQQEDSAVYLCASSESATSAYNEQFFGPGTRLTVL.

This chain uses TRBV4-3 with TRBJ1-2, with TRBD1 as a possible D gene (6 bases). V was pared by 3 bases and J by 0 bases, with 14 bases between. CDR1 is LGHNA, CDR2 YSLEER, per germline. The CDR3 loop spans 16 amino acids. CDR3 sequence reads: CASSQRQVSTNYGYTF. CDR3 nucleotides: TGCGCCAGCAGCCAGAGACAGGTCTCTACTAACTATGGCTACACCTTC.

The rearrangement joins TRBV10-3 to TRBJ2-1; 13 bases align to TRBD2. CDR3 length equals 14 residues. V shed 9 bases, J shed 7 bases, and the junction held 6 bases outside the gene matches. Looked up from germline, CDR1 is ENHRY and CDR2 is SYGVKD. CDR3 bases: TGTGCCATAAGGGGACTAGCGGGGAGTAATGAGCAGTTCTTC. This translates into CAIRGLAGSNEQFF.

CDR3 sequence (DNA): TGTGCCAGCAGCCAAGAACTCGCGGGGGAGGACGAAGAACTGTTTTTT. It translates to CASSQELAGEDEELFF. J is TRBJ1-4 and V is TRBV4-2; maybe TRBD1 (5 bases). CDR3 length equals 16 residues. Trimming stripped 0 bases from V and 12 bases from J, with 20 bases between. CDR1 LGHNA and CDR2 YNFKEQ come from the germline V gene.

The gene calls are TRBV6-5 and TRBJ2-5, with D possibly being TRBD1 or TRBD2 (5 bases each). V lost 6 bases to trimming and J lost 0 bases, with 17 bases between them. The CDR3 consists of 16 residues. Germline loops: CDR1 MNHEY, CDR2 SVGAGI. CDR3 region: CASRKSGTRYQETQYF. The CDR3 DNA reads TGTGCCAGCAGAAAATCCGGGACCAGGTACCAAGAGACCCAGTACTTC.